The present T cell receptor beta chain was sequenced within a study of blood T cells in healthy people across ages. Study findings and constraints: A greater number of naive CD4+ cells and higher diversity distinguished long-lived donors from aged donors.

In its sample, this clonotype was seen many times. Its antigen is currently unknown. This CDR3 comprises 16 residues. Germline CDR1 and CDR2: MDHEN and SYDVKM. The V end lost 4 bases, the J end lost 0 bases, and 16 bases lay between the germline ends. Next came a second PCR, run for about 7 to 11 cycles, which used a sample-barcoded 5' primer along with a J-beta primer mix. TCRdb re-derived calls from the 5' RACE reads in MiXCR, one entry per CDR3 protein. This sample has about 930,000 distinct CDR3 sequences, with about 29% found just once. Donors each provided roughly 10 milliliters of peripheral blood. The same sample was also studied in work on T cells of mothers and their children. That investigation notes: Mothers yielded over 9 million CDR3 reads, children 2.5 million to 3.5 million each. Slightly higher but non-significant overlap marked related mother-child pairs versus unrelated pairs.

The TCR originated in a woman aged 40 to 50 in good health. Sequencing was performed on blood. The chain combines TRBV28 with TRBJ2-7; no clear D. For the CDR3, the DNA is TGTGCCAGCAGTTCGAGCAGAGACCCGTCCTCCTACGAGCAGTACTTC. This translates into CASSSSRDPSSYEQYF.